The rows below give T cell receptor beta chains drawn from one sample of a study of PD-1 blockade in mismatch repair-deficient tumors. Measured with immunoSEQ multiplex PCR; TCRdb has only the in-frame clones, and not every one. The data contain 100,000 to 150,000 clones, 86% of them seen just once; the ten biggest clones take up about 14%. Sample: peripheral blood, taken 44 weeks after starting pembrolizumab. Source of these receptors: an adult with mismatch repair-deficient cancer. Each CDR3 is given with its conserved first and last residue. The D gene is left open where the match is weak. For some rows the clone size is stated as once, few or many, or as a class when expanded; others skip it.

D: -
J: TRBJ2-2
V: TRBV19
size: -
CDR3: CASSIFTGELFF
DNA: TGTGCCAGTAGTATTTTCACCGGGGAGCTGTTTTTT

D: -
J: TRBJ2-3
V: TRBV14
size: -
CDR3: CASSQTRTSTDTQYF
DNA: TGTGCCAGCAGCCAAACCCGGACTAGCACAGATACGCAGTATTTT

D: -
J: TRBJ1-2
V: TRBV7-2
size: -
CDR3: CASSLALDSRYGYTF
DNA: TGTGCCAGCAGCTTAGCGCTCGACAGCAGATATGGCTACACCTTC

D: -
J: TRBJ2-7
V: TRBV6-1
size: -
CDR3: CASSAYEQYF
DNA: TGTGCCAGCAGTGCCTACGAGCAGTACTTC

D: -
J: TRBJ1-1
V: TRBV7-7
size: once
CDR3: CASSLVEAGRKMNTEAFF
DNA: TGTGCTAGCAGCTTAGTGGAGGCAGGCCGAAAAATGAACACTGAAGCTTTCTTT

D: TRBD1
J: TRBJ2-7
V: TRBV28
size: -
CDR3: CASSGTGFNEQYF
DNA: TGTGCCAGCTCCGGGACAGGGTTCAACGAGCAGTACTTC

D: TRBD1
J: TRBJ2-3
V: TRBV6-4
size: -
CDR3: CASSMGQATDTQYF
DNA: TGTGCCAGCAGTATGGGACAGGCCACAGATACGCAGTATTTT

D: -
J: TRBJ1-2
V: TRBV25-1
size: few
CDR3: CASSDSDYGYTF
DNA: TGTGCCAGCAGTGACAGTGACTATGGCTACACCTTC

D: -
J: TRBJ2-1
V: TRBV11-3
size: -
CDR3: CASSLEAYNEQFF
DNA: TGTGCCAGCAGCTTAGAGGCCTACAATGAGCAGTTCTTC

D: TRBD2
J: TRBJ2-7
V: TRBV19
size: -
CDR3: CASSIKASGAYEQYF
DNA: TGTGCCAGTAGTATCAAGGCTAGCGGCGCCTACGAGCAGTACTTC

D: TRBD1
J: TRBJ2-7
V: TRBV6-6
size: -
CDR3: CATLPGQGAYEQYF
DNA: TGTGCCACCTTACCGGGACAGGGGGCCTACGAGCAGTACTTC

D: TRBD2
J: TRBJ2-7
V: TRBV6-5
size: -
CDR3: CASSASGSYEQYF
DNA: TGTGCCAGCAGTGCTAGCGGGAGCTACGAGCAGTACTTC

D: TRBD2
J: TRBJ2-3
V: TRBV15
size: -
CDR3: CATSGPVTGRGDTQYF
DNA: TGTGCCACCAGCGGACCCGTTACGGGGAGGGGAGATACGCAGTATTTT

D: -
J: TRBJ2-7
V: TRBV6-5
size: -
CDR3: CASRDTSSYEQYF
DNA: TGTGCCAGCAGGGACACGAGCAGCTACGAGCAGTACTTC

D: -
J: TRBJ2-5
V: TRBV2
size: few
CDR3: CASKAEGTQYF
DNA: TGTGCCAGCAAGGCGGAGGGGACCCAGTACTTC

D: -
J: TRBJ2-2
V: TRBV7-2
size: -
CDR3: CASSLASGGYSGELFF
DNA: TGTGCCAGCAGCTTAGCGTCGGGGGGCTATAGCGGGGAGCTGTTTTTT

D: TRBD1
J: TRBJ1-3
V: TRBV7-9
size: -
CDR3: CASSLQGQVSGNTIYF
DNA: TGTGCCAGCAGCTTACAGGGACAGGTCTCTGGAAACACCATATATTTT

D: -
J: TRBJ2-7
V: TRBV25-1
size: -
CDR3: CASSEAKGSGEQYF
DNA: TGTGCCAGCAGTGAAGCCAAAGGGTCCGGCGAGCAGTACTTC

D: TRBD2
J: TRBJ2-1
V: TRBV27
size: once
CDR3: CASSPGPAGGRNEQFF
DNA: TGTGCCAGCAGTCCAGGACCAGCGGGAGGGCGCAATGAGCAGTTCTTC

D: TRBD2
J: TRBJ2-2
V: TRBV7-6
size: -
CDR3: CASSLLGLAGAGELFF
DNA: TGTGCCAGCAGCCTGCTGGGACTAGCGGGAGCCGGGGAGCTGTTTTTT

D: TRBD1
J: TRBJ1-4
V: TRBV4-3
size: -
CDR3: CASSQDLGTGWLFF
DNA: TGCGCCAGCAGCCAAGATTTGGGGACAGGGTGGTTGTTTTTT

D: -
J: TRBJ2-1
V: TRBV5-4
size: -
CDR3: CASSLAVSSYNEQFF
DNA: TGTGCCAGCAGTTTAGCGGTTAGCTCCTACAATGAGCAGTTCTTC

D: -
J: TRBJ2-7
V: TRBV27
size: -
CDR3: CASSQAWAIGEQYF
DNA: TGTGCCAGCAGCCAAGCATGGGCCATAGGCGAGCAGTACTTC

D: TRBD1
J: TRBJ2-5
V: TRBV30
size: -
CDR3: CAWSSDRGGRETQYF
DNA: TGTGCCTGGAGTTCCGACAGGGGTGGTCGGGAGACCCAGTACTTC

D: -
J: TRBJ2-4
V: TRBV28
size: -
CDR3: CASSSSLIDAPDDKYF
DNA: TGTGCCAGCAGTTCCTCCTTGATTGACGCACCGGACGATAAGTACTTC

D: TRBD1
J: TRBJ2-2
V: TRBV12-5
size: -
CDR3: CASGSRTGIAGELFF
DNA: TGTGCTAGTGGTTCCCGGACAGGGATCGCCGGGGAGCTGTTTTTT

D: -
J: TRBJ2-1
V: TRBV19
size: once
CDR3: CASSIPGLDEQFF
DNA: TGTGCCAGTAGTATTCCCGGTTTGGATGAGCAGTTCTTC

D: TRBD1
J: TRBJ1-4
V: TRBV9
size: -
CDR3: CASSVEGQINEKLFF
DNA: TGTGCCAGCAGCGTAGAGGGACAGATTAATGAAAAACTGTTTTTT

D: TRBD1
J: TRBJ2-5
V: TRBV29-1
size: -
CDR3: CSVPQGALETQYF
DNA: TGCAGCGTCCCCCAGGGGGCTCTGGAGACCCAGTACTTC

D: -
J: TRBJ1-5
V: TRBV19
size: -
CDR3: CASSTATGNQPQHF
DNA: TGTGCCAGTAGTACCGCTACAGGGAATCAGCCCCAGCATTTT

D: -
J: TRBJ1-1
V: TRBV20-1
size: -
CDR3: CTAPGAFF
DNA: TGCACCGCACCTGGGGCTTTCTTT

D: -
J: TRBJ2-2
V: TRBV30
size: -
CDR3: CAWSVRWGQGGTGELFF
DNA: TGTGCCTGGAGTGTAAGGTGGGGTCAGGGCGGCACCGGGGAGCTGTTTTTT

D: TRBD2
J: TRBJ2-1
V: TRBV4-1
size: once
CDR3: CASSQPRLAGGLSSYNEQFF
DNA: TGCGCCAGCAGCCAACCAAGACTAGCGGGAGGCTTGAGCTCCTACAATGAGCAGTTCTTC

D: TRBD1
J: TRBJ2-7
V: TRBV7-2
size: -
CDR3: CASSSPGQGTYEQYF
DNA: TGTGCCAGCAGCTCCCCGGGACAGGGCACCTACGAGCAGTACTTC

D: -
J: TRBJ1-2
V: TRBV28
size: -
CDR3: CASRRNRVANYGYTF
DNA: TGTGCCAGCAGACGAAACAGGGTAGCTAACTATGGCTACACCTTC

D: -
J: TRBJ2-6
V: TRBV30
size: -
CDR3: CAWRLNFLQGSSGANVLTF
DNA: TGTGCCTGGAGGCTCAACTTTCTACAGGGATCCTCTGGGGCCAACGTCCTGACTTTC

D: -
J: TRBJ1-4
V: TRBV6-1
size: -
CDR3: CASTTTATNEKLFF
DNA: TGTGCCAGCACCACGACAGCAACTAATGAAAAACTGTTTTTT

D: -
J: TRBJ2-3
V: TRBV18
size: -
CDR3: CASFGPGRSDDADTQYF
DNA: TGTGCCAGCTTCGGACCGGGGAGGTCTGACGACGCAGATACGCAGTATTTT

D: -
J: TRBJ1-2
V: TRBV19
size: few
CDR3: CASTRTGTEGYTF
DNA: TGTGCCAGTACCCGAACCGGGACGGAAGGCTACACCTTC

D: TRBD2
J: TRBJ2-1
V: TRBV15
size: -
CDR3: CATSRAPTWTSGRADEQFF
DNA: TGTGCCACCAGCAGAGCCCCGACCTGGACTAGCGGGAGGGCCGATGAGCAGTTCTTC

D: TRBD2
J: TRBJ2-3
V: TRBV13
size: -
CDR3: CASSSGLAGGQDTQYF
DNA: TGTGCCAGCAGCTCGGGACTAGCGGGAGGGCAAGATACGCAGTATTTT

D: TRBD1
J: TRBJ1-1
V: TRBV29-1
size: -
CDR3: CSVNDRVGTEAFF
DNA: TGCAGCGTTAACGACAGGGTTGGCACTGAAGCTTTCTTT

D: TRBD2
J: TRBJ2-1
V: TRBV4-1
size: once
CDR3: CASSDGRLAGAYEQFF
DNA: TGCGCCAGCAGCGACGGTAGGCTAGCGGGAGCGTATGAGCAGTTCTTC

D: -
J: TRBJ2-3
V: TRBV20-1
size: -
CDR3: CSAGDTDTQYF
DNA: TGCAGTGCTGGCGACACAGATACGCAGTATTTT

D: TRBD2
J: TRBJ2-3
V: TRBV7-8
size: -
CDR3: CASSLEVSGSVDTQYF
DNA: TGTGCCAGCAGCTTAGAGGTTAGCGGGAGTGTGGATACGCAGTATTTT

D: TRBD1
J: TRBJ1-5
V: TRBV19
size: -
CDR3: CASSIDRQGKGDQPQHF
DNA: TGTGCCAGTAGTATAGATCGACAGGGAAAGGGGGACCAGCCCCAGCATTTT

D: -
J: TRBJ2-3
V: TRBV2
size: -
CDR3: CASSEQGPDTQYF
DNA: TGTGCCAGCAGTGAACAGGGGCCAGATACGCAGTATTTT

D: TRBD2
J: TRBJ2-7
V: TRBV4-1
size: -
CDR3: CASSQRTSGLYEQYF
DNA: TGCGCCAGCAGCCAACGGACTAGCGGCTTATACGAGCAGTACTTC

D: -
J: TRBJ2-7
V: TRBV13
size: -
CDR3: CASSPSGTGIKEQYF
DNA: TGTGCCAGCAGCCCGTCAGGGACCGGAATTAAAGAGCAGTACTTC

D: -
J: TRBJ1-1
V: TRBV5-1
size: -
CDR3: CASSAQGGSSTEAFF
DNA: TGCGCCAGCAGCGCACAGGGTGGATCGAGCACTGAAGCTTTCTTT

D: -
J: TRBJ2-3
V: TRBV27
size: -
CDR3: CASSSNLDTQYF
DNA: TGTGCCAGCAGTTCTAATCTTGATACGCAGTATTTT

D: -
J: TRBJ2-2
V: TRBV6-5
size: -
CDR3: CASSYEGVITGELFF
DNA: TGTGCCAGCAGTTACGAGGGAGTGATCACCGGGGAGCTGTTTTTT

D: TRBD1
J: TRBJ2-7
V: TRBV5-1
size: -
CDR3: CASSTHGTGGKEQYF
DNA: TGCGCCAGCAGCACGCATGGGACAGGGGGGAAGGAGCAGTACTTC

D: TRBD2
J: TRBJ2-7
V: TRBV6-5
size: -
CDR3: CASRPGGEHEQYF
DNA: TGTGCCAGCAGGCCGGGGGGGGAACACGAGCAGTACTTC

D: TRBD2
J: TRBJ2-4
V: TRBV7-9
size: -
CDR3: CASRRLAGGSNIQYF
DNA: TGTGCCAGCAGACGACTAGCGGGAGGGAGCAACATTCAGTACTTC

D: -
J: TRBJ2-1
V: TRBV4-2
size: once
CDR3: CASSQGLSVGSPNEQFF
DNA: TGTGCCAGCAGCCAGGGTCTATCGGTGGGATCCCCCAATGAGCAGTTCTTC

D: -
J: TRBJ2-7
V: TRBV11-3
size: -
CDR3: CASSPRWGEGHYEQYF
DNA: TGTGCCAGCAGCCCACGCTGGGGGGAAGGTCACTACGAGCAGTACTTC